What follows are 6 T cell receptor beta chains derived from one specimen sequenced in a study of blood T cell repertoires in COVID-19. Using immunoSEQ multiplex PCR, the repertoire was profiled, and TCRdb retains in-frame clones only, with some absent. Among 150,000 to 200,000 clones listed, over 80% were seen once. Material for sequencing was peripheral blood. The receptors stem from a man aged 60-69 years with COVID-19, enrolled during active disease.

The rearrangement joins TRBV6-5 to TRBJ1-2; D might be TRBD1 (5 bases). Trimming stripped 10 bases from V and 4 bases from J, with 16 bases between. CDR3 length equals 13 residues. Germline loops: CDR1 MNHEY, CDR2 SVGAGI. This CDR3 is CATCREVIYGYTF. DNA for the CDR3: TGTGCCACCTGCAGGGAGGTCATCTATGGCTACACCTTC.

This sequence joins TRBV6-5 and TRBJ1-1; D possibly corresponds to TRBD1 (5 bases). The CDR3 loop spans 12 amino acids. CDR1 and CDR2 (germline): MNHEY, SVGAGI. Trimming took off 10 bases at V and 4 bases at J, with 13 bases between the two ends. CDR3 amino acids: CATQWGGTEAFF. CDR3 bases: TGTGCCACACAATGGGGGGGCACTGAAGCTTTCTTT.

This chain links TRBV5-1 with TRBJ1-4; 7 nucleotides match TRBD1. Unmatched junction bases numbered 6, after V lost 2 bases and J lost 8 bases. In germline, CDR1 is SGHRS, CDR2 YFSETQ. The length of the CDR3 is 14 residues. The CDR3 DNA is TGCGCCAGCAGCTTAGGGGGCGCCCGGGAAAAACTGTTTTTT. Translation gives CASSLGGAREKLFF. The complete variable domain, with remaining parts taken from reference TRBV5-1 and TRBJ1-4, reads KAGVTQTPRYLIKTRGQQVTLSCSPISGHRSVSWYQQTPGQGLQFLFEYFSETQRNKGNFPGRFSGRQFSNSRSEMNVSTLELGDSALYLCASSLGGAREKLFFGSGTQLSVL.

The chain carries TRBV5-4 and TRBJ2-4; 8 positions match TRBD1. V lost 0 bases and J lost 1; bases outside the gene matches: 3. The CDR3 covers 16 residues. CDR1 is SGHNT and CDR2 is YYREEE in the germline V gene (reference sequence). Here the CDR3 reads CASSLDRGFAKNIQYF. The CDR3 region has the DNA TGTGCCAGCAGCTTGGACAGGGGGTTCGCCAAAAACATTCAGTACTTC.

The V call is TRBV5-6, the J call TRBJ1-2; D is unresolved. V lost 0 bases to trimming and J lost 4 bases, with 10 bases between them. Germline V lookup: CDR1 SGHDT, CDR2 YYEEEE. The CDR3 runs to 14 residues. The CDR3 spells CASSLVGSPYGYTF. In nucleotides, the CDR3 is TGTGCCAGCAGCTTGGTGGGCAGCCCCTATGGCTACACCTTC.

The chain recombines TRBV19 with TRBJ1-1; D remains ambiguous. The ends were cut back, 3 bases at V and 5 bases at J, with 7 bases in the middle. Germline CDR1 is LNHDA and CDR2 is SQIVND (reference sequence). This CDR3 region has 12 residues. The CDR3 loop reads CASSMIGTEAFF. The CDR3, as DNA: TGTGCCAGTAGTATGATCGGGACTGAAGCTTTCTTT.